This T cell receptor beta chain comes out of a study of T-cell reconstitution after alpha-beta-depleted transplantation in children. This clonotype was seen many times. CDR3 length: 14 residues. Germline CDR1 and CDR2: SGHRS and YFSETQ. V lost 3 bases to trimming and J lost 1 base, with 10 bases between them. Unique molecular identifiers were incorporated when the TCRbeta library was constructed. MiXCR, run by TCRdb on the PCR reads, gives a single entry per CDR3 protein. The sample includes 300,000 to 400,000 distinct CDR3 sequences, less than 15% seen only once; the top ten take around 4.5%. The sequencing used PBMCs, collected from the stem cell graft. The TCR originated in a human donor who donated a stem cell graft to a child with Fanconi anemia. The rearrangement links TRBV5-1 to TRBJ1-1; D call uncertain. CDR3 DNA sequence: TGCGCCAGCAGCTCACAAGACCAGAACACTGAAGCTTTCTTT. Protein product: CASSSQDQNTEAFF.